This entry lists 4 T cell receptor beta chains sequenced from one sample in a study of T cells in Graves' hyperthyroidism and ophthalmopathy. The source material, RNA transcripts, was used to amplify TCR beta CDR3 regions. First-round RT-PCR targeting the TCR CDR3 was performed with the HTBI primer set. One entry per CDR3 protein results from TCRdb running MiXCR on the multiplex PCR reads. The sample shows over 300,000 distinct CDR3 sequences, around 14% of them seen only once. Sequenced material: blood. The receptors originated from a woman aged 55-69 years with Graves' hyperthyroidism.

This chain uses TRBV7-9 with TRBJ1-2; no reliable D call. With 5 bases removed from V and 0 bases from J, the gap between germline ends came to 13 bases. There are 15 residues in the CDR3. The V gene's germline CDR1 is SEHNR and CDR2 FQNEAQ (reference sequence). CDR3 loop: CASSESGGANYGYTF. CDR3 sequence (DNA): TGTGCCAGCAGCGAGTCTGGTGGGGCTAACTATGGCTACACCTTC.

The V call is TRBV19, the J call TRBJ2-7; possibly TRBD1 for D (6 bases). CDR1 LNHDA and CDR2 SQIVND come from the germline V gene (reference sequence). This CDR3 has 14 amino acids. The V end was cut by 5 bases, the J end by 6 bases, with 17 bases between. CDR3 bases: TGTGCCAGTAGTCCCTCACCAGGGGTGGCCGAGCAGTACTTC. Residues: CASSPSPGVAEQYF.

The DNA of the CDR3 is TGTGCCAGCATGGAGCGGGAGCGGTGGGGGGAGCTGTTTTTT. Translated, it gives CASMERERWGELFF. The J gene is TRBJ2-2, the V gene TRBV13; 8 bases line up with TRBD2. This CDR3 spans 14 amino acids. Germline V gene data show CDR1 as PRHDT and CDR2 as FYEKMQ (reference sequence). The J segment lost 8 bases and the V segment lost 7 bases, leaving 9 bases of the junction unmatched.

This sequence joins TRBV7-2 and TRBJ1-4, with 7 nucleotides matching TRBD1. This CDR3 spans 13 amino acids. Germline values: CDR1 SGHTA, CDR2 FQGNSA. V gave up 5 bases and J gave up 8 bases; unmatched junction bases: 5. CDR3 DNA: TGTGCCAGCAGCCGGACAGGTGGGGAAAAACTGTTTTTT. Encoded protein: CASSRTGGEKLFF. The full variable domain, completed using reference TRBV7-2 and TRBJ1-4, is GAGVSQSPSNKVTEKGKDVELRCDPISGHTALYWYRQSLGQGLEFLIYFQGNSAPDKSGLPSDRFSAERTGGSVSTLTIQRTQQEDSAVYLCASSRTGGEKLFFGSGTQLSVL.